A single TCR beta chain is shown here with its context. This clonotype was seen ten or more times. What this receptor recognizes is not known. Per-base qualities were not stored, and no clone one base away is much larger. There are 16 amino acids in the CDR3, from cysteine to phenylalanine inclusive. This entry keeps only the CDR3 DNA: 48 bases, framed from base 1. The germline V gene provides CDR1 MGHRA and CDR2 YSYEKL. The V end loses 4 bases and the J end loses 10 bases, and a stretch of 23 bases separates them. What the time point label conveys for this sample: patch test 2, 6 weeks after DPC sensitization. The sample's treatment or condition, from its label and the paper: therapeutic diphenylcyclopropenone sensitization with weekly scalp DPC. At each patch-test visit, blood was drawn before the patch test was applied. To be eligible, patients had to be aged 18 to 70, diagnosed with alopecia and judged suitable for DPC therapy, while pregnant patients were excluded. Total RNA was extracted from unfractionated whole blood that had been collected in Tempus Blood RNA tubes.

This entry belongs to a study of human T cells and chemical hapten exposure (dated by TCRdb to the early 2020s). A note on the overall study: For sensitization, 2% DPC in acetone was applied to a 2 cm by 2 cm area of upper inner arm skin. Libraries were combined into a pool for sequencing, and differences in TCR yield between samples came mainly from small differences in library volumes within the pool. The mostly female patient cohort included alopecia areata with under or over 50% scalp involvement, alopecia totalis and alopecia universalis. Patch testing on the upper back used Finn chambers containing 0.01% DPC, with scoring done after 6 days according to International Contact Dermatitis Research Group standards. Blood samples were taken from patients before sensitization (week 0) and then at 2, 6 and about 24 weeks after DPC sensitization. The study tracked peripheral blood TCR repertoire changes in vivo during primary and secondary sensitization to the hapten diphenylcyclopropenone (DPC) in alopecia patients. Blood for TCR sequencing was provided by twenty-nine alopecia patients at one to four time points (pre-sensitization, 2, 6 and 24 weeks). Throughout the roughly 24-week study period, patients were also given weekly therapeutic DPC doses on the scalp. Overall study outcomes, separate from this receptor: Significantly more large CDR3 similarity clusters were formed by expanded TCRs than by pre-sensitization or healthy control sets, consistent with antigen-driven responses. Alopecia, a presumed autoimmune disease, was present in all patients, so the immune response of the patients might differ from that of healthy individuals. Patch test score was positively correlated with the number of PT1 expanded TCRs, with significance at thresholds 8, 16 and 32 but not at 4. DPC sensitization did not change how many TCRs were above 1 in 1000 frequency, and no evidence was found of alterations in global repertoire structure. After repeated subsampling, changes were observed in the strength of the expansion versus patch-test correlation and in the threshold at which the correlation became significant.

The receptor library was made with RACE. The data were produced on a NextSeq 500. During library preparation, unique molecular identifiers were attached to individual cDNA molecules so that TCRs could be counted quantitatively and reproducibly. For every blood RNA sample, sequencing covered both the TCR alpha and TCR beta chains. The published analysis was carried out like this. A median of around 100,000 TCRs per sample was observed, with a range of about 20,000 to 750,000. The Decombinator software suite was used to annotate the V, J and CDR3 of the TCR reads. Every sample was subsampled to the same number of TCRs (28,000) for the PS versus PT1 abundance plots. Expanded TCRs were defined as absent before sensitization and observed at least eight times at the 2-week time point. The public sequencing data were trimmed at Q25 with fastp and processed into clonotypes with MiXCR by TCRdb, which kept only in-frame beta chains. Rows with one shared CDR3 protein collapse into an entry with the most common genes and DNA. The V and J calls and clone size come from TCRdb's table, not from the authors' own analysis. This sample gives about 42,000 distinct CDR3 sequences in total; 8% to 9% of them show up just once. The top ten clonotypes cover approximately 16% of the sample.

The sequence came from a woman aged 40 to 50 with alopecia areata. Some clones in this sample may be carry-over from other donors' samples. The sample in question was whole blood, obtained in connection with sensitization to the hapten diphenylcyclopropenone (DPC). This receptor chain uses TRBV4-1 and TRBJ2-1; a tentative D call is TRBD2 (7 bases match). The CDR3 amino acid sequence is: CASSLKGMGGPGEQFF. Here is the DNA: TGCGCCAGCAGCCTCAAGGGGATGGGGGGGCCAGGAGAGCAGTTCTTC.